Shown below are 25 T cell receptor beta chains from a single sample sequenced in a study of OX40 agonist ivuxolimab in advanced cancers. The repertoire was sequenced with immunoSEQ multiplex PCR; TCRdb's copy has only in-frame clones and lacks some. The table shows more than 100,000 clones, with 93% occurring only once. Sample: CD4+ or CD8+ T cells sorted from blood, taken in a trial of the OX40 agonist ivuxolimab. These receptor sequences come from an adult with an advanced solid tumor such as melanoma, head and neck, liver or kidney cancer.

CDR3 amino acids: CASSLLLSGANVLTF. In DNA form, the CDR3 reads TGTGCCAGCAGCTTACTTCTCTCTGGGGCCAACGTCCTGACTTTC. The chain carries TRBV11-3 and TRBJ2-6; D gene unclear. Trimming took off 2 bases at V and 0 bases at J, with 5 bases between the two ends. Germline CDR1 reads SGHNT; CDR2 reads YENEEA. The CDR3 is 15 amino acids.

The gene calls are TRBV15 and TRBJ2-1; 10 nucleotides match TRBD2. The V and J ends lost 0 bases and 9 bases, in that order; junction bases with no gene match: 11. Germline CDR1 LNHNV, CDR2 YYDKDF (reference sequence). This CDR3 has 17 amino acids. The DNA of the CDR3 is TGTGCCACCAGCAGAGAAATTAGCCTAGCGGGAGTTGGTGAGCAGTTCTTC. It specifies CATSREISLAGVGEQFF. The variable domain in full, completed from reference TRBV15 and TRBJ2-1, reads DAMVIQNPRYQVTQFGKPVTLSCSQTLNHNVMYWYQQKSSQAPKLLFHYYDKDFNNEADTPDNFQSRRPNTSFCFLDIRSPGLGDTAMYLCATSREISLAGVGEQFFGPGTRLTVL.

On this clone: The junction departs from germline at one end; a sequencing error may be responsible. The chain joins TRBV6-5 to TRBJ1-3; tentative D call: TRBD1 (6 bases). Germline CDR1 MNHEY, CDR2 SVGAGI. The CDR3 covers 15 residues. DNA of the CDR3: TGTGCCAGCAGTCCCCGTGGGGGGGCAGGAAACACCGTATATTTT. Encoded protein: CASSPRGGAGNTVYF.

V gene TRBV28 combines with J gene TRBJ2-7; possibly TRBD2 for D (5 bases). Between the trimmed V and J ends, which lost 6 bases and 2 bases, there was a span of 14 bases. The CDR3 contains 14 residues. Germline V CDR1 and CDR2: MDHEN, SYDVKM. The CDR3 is CASSRDLGAYEQYF. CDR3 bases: TGTGCCAGCAGCCGGGATCTAGGCGCCTACGAGCAGTACTTC.

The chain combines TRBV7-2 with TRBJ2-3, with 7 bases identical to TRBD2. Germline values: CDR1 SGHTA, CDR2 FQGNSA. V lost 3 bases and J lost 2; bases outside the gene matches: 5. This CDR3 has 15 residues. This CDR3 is CASSLGGVYTDTQYF. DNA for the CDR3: TGTGCCAGCAGCTTGGGGGGGGTCTACACAGATACGCAGTATTTT.

Here the CDR3 DNA reads TGTGCCAGCAGCTTAACTAGACAGGGGGGGTCCTATGGCTACACCTTC. It yields the protein CASSLTRQGGSYGYTF. The chain is built from TRBV11-2 and TRBJ1-2; 9 nucleotides match TRBD1. Trimming took 2 bases from V and 4 from J; bases not matched to a gene: 8. The length of the CDR3 is 16 residues. Germline CDR1 SGHAT, CDR2 FQNNGV.

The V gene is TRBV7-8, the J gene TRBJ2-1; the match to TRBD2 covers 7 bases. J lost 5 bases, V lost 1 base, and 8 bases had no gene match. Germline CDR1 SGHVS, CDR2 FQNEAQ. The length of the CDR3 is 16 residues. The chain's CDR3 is CASSLVGGKSHNEQFF. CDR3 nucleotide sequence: TGTGCCAGCAGCTTAGTGGGGGGGAAAAGCCACAATGAGCAGTTCTTC.

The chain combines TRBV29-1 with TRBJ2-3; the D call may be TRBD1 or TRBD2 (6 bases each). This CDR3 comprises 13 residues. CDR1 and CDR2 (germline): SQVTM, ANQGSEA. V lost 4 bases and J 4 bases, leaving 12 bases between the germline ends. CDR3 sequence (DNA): TGCAGCGTTGTTAAGGGGGGCGCAGATACGCAGTATTTT. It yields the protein CSVVKGGADTQYF.

CDR3 region: CASSFRAGGVYEQYF. CDR3 coding DNA: TGTGCCAGCAGTTTTAGGGCAGGGGGTGTCTACGAGCAGTACTTC. The chain is built from TRBV28 and TRBJ2-7; 7 bases map to TRBD1. CDR3 length equals 15 residues. CDR1 is MDHEN and CDR2 is SYDVKM in the germline V gene. The trim removed 3 bases at V and 3 bases at J, leaving 8 bases unmatched.

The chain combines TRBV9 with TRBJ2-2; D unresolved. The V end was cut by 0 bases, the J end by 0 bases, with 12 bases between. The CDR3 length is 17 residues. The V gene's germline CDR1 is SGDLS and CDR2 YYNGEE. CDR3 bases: TGTGCCAGCAGCGTAGCTCTAGGCAGGACGAACACCGGGGAGCTGTTTTTT. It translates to CASSVALGRTNTGELFF. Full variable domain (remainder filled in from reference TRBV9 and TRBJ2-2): DSGVTQTPKHLITATGQRVTLRCSPRSGDLSVYWYQQSLDQGLQFLIQYYNGEERAKGNILERFSAQQFPDLHSELNLSSLELGDSALYFCASSVALGRTNTGELFFGEGSRLTVL.

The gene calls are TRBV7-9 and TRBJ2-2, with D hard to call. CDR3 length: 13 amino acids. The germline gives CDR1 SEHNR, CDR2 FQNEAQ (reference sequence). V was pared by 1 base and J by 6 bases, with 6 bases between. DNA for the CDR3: TGTGCCAGCAGCTTAGTGGGCCCCGGGGAGCTGTTTTTT. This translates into CASSLVGPGELFF.

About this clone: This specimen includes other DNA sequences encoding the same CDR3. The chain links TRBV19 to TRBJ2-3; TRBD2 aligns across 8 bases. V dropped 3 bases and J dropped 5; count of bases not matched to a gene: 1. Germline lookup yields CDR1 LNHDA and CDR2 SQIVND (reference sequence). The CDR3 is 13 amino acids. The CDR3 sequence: CASSIGGGDTQYF. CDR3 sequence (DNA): TGTGCCAGTAGTATCGGGGGGGGAGATACGCAGTATTTT.

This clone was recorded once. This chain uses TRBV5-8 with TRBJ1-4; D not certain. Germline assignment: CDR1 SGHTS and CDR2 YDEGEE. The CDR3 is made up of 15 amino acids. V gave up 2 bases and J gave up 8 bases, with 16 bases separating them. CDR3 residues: CASSLSGPGGEKLFF. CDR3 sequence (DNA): TGTGCCAGCAGCTTATCAGGACCGGGAGGCGAAAAACTGTTTTTT.

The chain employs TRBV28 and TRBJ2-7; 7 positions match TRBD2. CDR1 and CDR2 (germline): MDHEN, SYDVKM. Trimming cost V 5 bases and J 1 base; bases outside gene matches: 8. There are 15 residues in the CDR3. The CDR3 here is CASSPGGSGSYEQYF. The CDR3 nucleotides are TGTGCCAGCAGTCCCGGGGGGTCGGGGTCCTACGAGCAGTACTTC. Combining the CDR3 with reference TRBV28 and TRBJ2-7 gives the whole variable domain DVKVTQSSRYLVKRTGEKVFLECVQDMDHENMFWYRQDPGLGLRLIYFSYDVKMKEKGDIPEGYSVSREKKERFSLILESASTNQTSMYLCASSPGGSGSYEQYFGPGTRLTVT.

The CDR3 region is CASSSSTPTDTQYF. The CDR3 region has the DNA TGCGCCAGCAGCTCCTCTACCCCCACAGATACGCAGTATTTT. The chain has TRBV5-1 and TRBJ2-3, with unresolved D. Per the germline V gene, CDR1 is SGHRS and CDR2 is YFSETQ. V was clipped by 3 bases and J by 2 bases, with 10 bases between them. CDR3 size: 14 residues.

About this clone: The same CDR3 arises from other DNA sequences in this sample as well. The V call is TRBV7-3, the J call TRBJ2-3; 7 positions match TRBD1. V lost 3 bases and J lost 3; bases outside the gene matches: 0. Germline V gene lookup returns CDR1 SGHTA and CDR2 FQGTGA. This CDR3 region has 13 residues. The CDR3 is CASSLGQTDTQYF. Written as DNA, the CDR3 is TGTGCCAGCAGCTTGGGACAGACAGATACGCAGTATTTT. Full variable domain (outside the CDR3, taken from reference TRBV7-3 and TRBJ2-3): GAGVSQTPSNKVTEKGKYVELRCDPISGHTALYWYRQSLGQGPEFLIYFQGTGAADDSGLPNDRFFAVRPEGSVSTLKIQRTERGDSAVYLCASSLGQTDTQYFGPGTRLTVL.

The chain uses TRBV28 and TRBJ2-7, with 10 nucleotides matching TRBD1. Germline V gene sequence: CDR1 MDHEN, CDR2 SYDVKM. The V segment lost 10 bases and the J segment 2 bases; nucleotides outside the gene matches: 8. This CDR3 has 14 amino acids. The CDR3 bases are TGTGCCACCCGAGGACAGGGGGAGACCTACGAGCAGTACTTC. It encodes CATRGQGETYEQYF.

This CDR3 is CASSSRVLGETQYF. The DNA of the CDR3 is TGTGCCAGCAGCTCCCGGGTCCTAGGAGAGACCCAGTACTTC. The genes are TRBV7-2 and TRBJ2-5; D unclear. Germline lookup yields CDR1 SGHTA and CDR2 FQGNSA. The V end lost 4 bases, the J end lost 4 bases, and 13 bases lay between the germline ends. This CDR3 contains 14 residues.

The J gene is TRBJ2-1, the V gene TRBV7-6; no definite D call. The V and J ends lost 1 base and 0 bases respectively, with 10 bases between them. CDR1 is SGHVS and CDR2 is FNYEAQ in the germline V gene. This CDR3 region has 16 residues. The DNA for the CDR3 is TGTGCCAGCAGCTTAGGGGGTACCAGCTCCTACAATGAGCAGTTCTTC. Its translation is CASSLGGTSSYNEQFF.

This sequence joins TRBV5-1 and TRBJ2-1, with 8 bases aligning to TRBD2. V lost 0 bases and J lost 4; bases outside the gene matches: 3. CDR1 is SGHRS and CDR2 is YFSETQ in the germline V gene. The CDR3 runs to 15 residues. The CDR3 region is CASSLGVAGYNEQFF. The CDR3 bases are TGCGCCAGCAGCTTGGGGGTAGCGGGATACAATGAGCAGTTCTTC.

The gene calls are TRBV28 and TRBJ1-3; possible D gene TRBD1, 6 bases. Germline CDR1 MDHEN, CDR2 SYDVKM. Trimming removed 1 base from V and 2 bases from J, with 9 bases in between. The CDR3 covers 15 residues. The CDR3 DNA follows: TGTGCCAGCAGTTTATCTAGGGGGGCTGGAAACACCATATATTTT. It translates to CASSLSRGAGNTIYF.

Here the CDR3 reads CASNQGVNRAGNTIYF. As DNA, the CDR3 is TGTGCCAGCAACCAGGGGGTTAACAGGGCTGGAAACACCATATATTTT. The chain carries TRBV28 and TRBJ1-3, with TRBD1 matching over 7 bases. From germline, CDR1 is MDHEN and CDR2 SYDVKM. V shed 7 bases, J shed 2 bases, and the junction held 11 bases outside the gene matches. This CDR3 spans 16 amino acids. Variable domain in full (rest from reference TRBV28 and TRBJ1-3): DVKVTQSSRYLVKRTGEKVFLECVQDMDHENMFWYRQDPGLGLRLIYFSYDVKMKEKGDIPEGYSVSREKKERFSLILESASTNQTSMYLCASNQGVNRAGNTIYFGEGSWLTVV.

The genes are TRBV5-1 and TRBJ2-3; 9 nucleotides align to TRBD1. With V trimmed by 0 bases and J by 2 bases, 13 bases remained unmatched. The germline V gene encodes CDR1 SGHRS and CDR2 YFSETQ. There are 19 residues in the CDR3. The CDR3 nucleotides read TGCGCCAGCAGCTTGGTTCCCTCGAGGACAGGGGCTTTCACAGATACGCAGTATTTT. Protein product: CASSLVPSRTGAFTDTQYF.

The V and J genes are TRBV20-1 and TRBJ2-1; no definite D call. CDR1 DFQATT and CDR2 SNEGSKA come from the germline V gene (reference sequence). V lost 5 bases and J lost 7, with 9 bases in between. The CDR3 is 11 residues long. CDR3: CSAPLRNEQFF. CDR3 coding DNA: TGCAGTGCTCCCTTGCGGAATGAGCAGTTCTTC.

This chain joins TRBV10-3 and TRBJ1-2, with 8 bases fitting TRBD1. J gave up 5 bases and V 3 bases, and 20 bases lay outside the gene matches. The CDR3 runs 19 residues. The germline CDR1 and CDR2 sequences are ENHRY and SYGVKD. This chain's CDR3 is CAISELRGQGGLLPYGYTF. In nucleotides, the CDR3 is TGTGCCATCAGTGAACTACGAGGACAGGGAGGGCTACTACCTTATGGCTACACCTTC.